The 21 T cell receptor beta chains below all came from one sample that was sequenced in a study of OX40 agonist ivuxolimab in advanced cancers. Method: immunoSEQ multiplex PCR; TCRdb's copy keeps in-frame clones and lacks some. The sample records about 64,000 clones, 80% to 90% being singletons. The sequencing used CD4+ or CD8+ T cells sorted from blood, collected in a trial of the OX40 agonist ivuxolimab. All receptors derive from an adult with an advanced solid tumor such as melanoma, head and neck, liver or kidney cancer.

In regard to this clone: The same CDR3 arises from other DNA sequences in this sample as well. V usage is TRBV27 and J usage is TRBJ1-5; D may be TRBD1 (5 bases). V shed 0 bases and J shed 0 bases, with 6 bases lying between them. From germline, CDR1 is MNHEY and CDR2 SMNVEV (reference sequence). The CDR3 is made up of 15 amino acids. CDR3 DNA: TGTGCCAGCAGTTTATCAGGGGCTAGCAATCAGCCCCAGCATTTT. Translated, it gives CASSLSGASNQPQHF.

As DNA, the CDR3 is TGTGCCAGCTCACCTCCCGACCCAAACTATGGCTACACCTTC. Protein sequence: CASSPPDPNYGYTF. The J gene is TRBJ1-2, the V gene TRBV18, with D hard to call. CDR1 is KGHSH, CDR2 LQKENI, per germline. V was shortened by 3 bases and J by 2 bases, with 10 bases between the two germline ends. The CDR3 is 14 amino acids.

The chain couples TRBV6-5 to TRBJ2-7; D remains unclear. This CDR3 spans 14 amino acids. The germline V gene has CDR1 MNHEY and CDR2 SVGAGI. With 2 bases removed from V and 5 bases from J, the gap between germline ends came to 13 bases. CDR3 sequence reads: CASSYGNRFHEQYF. CDR3 sequence (DNA): TGTGCCAGCAGTTACGGCAACAGATTCCACGAGCAGTACTTC.

The gene calls are TRBV27 and TRBJ2-7; the D gene is possibly TRBD2 (6 bases). The germline V and J ends were trimmed by 6 bases and 4 bases, with 19 bases remaining between them. CDR1 MNHEY and CDR2 SMNVEV come from the germline V gene (reference sequence). The CDR3 extends over 15 amino acids. CDR3 sequence reads: CASSRKGLSPYEQYF. DNA of the CDR3: TGTGCCAGCAGCCGAAAAGGACTATCCCCATACGAGCAGTACTTC.

The chain employs TRBV30 and TRBJ2-1; D uncertain. There are 12 residues in the CDR3. Trimming left V 7 bases short and J 1 base short, with 8 bases between. Germline loops: CDR1 GTSNPN, CDR2 SVGIG (reference sequence). The CDR3 region has the DNA TGTGCCTCCCCCTCTTCCTACAATGAGCAGTTCTTC. It codes for CASPSSYNEQFF.

This clone came up a few times. This chain connects TRBV27 to TRBJ2-1; no definite D call. Trimming shortened V by 1 base and J by 0 bases, and 7 bases separated the two germline ends. There are 15 residues in the CDR3. Germline V lookup: CDR1 MNHEY, CDR2 SMNVEV (reference sequence). CDR3 DNA: TGTGCCAGCAGTTTATGGCAGAGCTCCTACAATGAGCAGTTCTTC. Its translation: CASSLWQSSYNEQFF.

The gene calls are TRBV19 and TRBJ2-1, with D tentatively TRBD2 (6 bases). In germline, CDR1 is LNHDA, CDR2 SQIVND (reference sequence). The CDR3 is made up of 16 amino acids. V was trimmed by 3 bases and J by 0 bases, leaving 12 bases between them. This CDR3 reads CASSILAESSYNEQFF. The CDR3 coding sequence is TGTGCCAGTAGTATTTTAGCGGAAAGCTCCTACAATGAGCAGTTCTTC.

This rearrangement joins TRBV18 to TRBJ2-1, with TRBD1 matching over 8 bases. Germline loops: CDR1 KGHSH, CDR2 LQKENI. The CDR3 spans 18 residues. The V and J ends lost 1 base and 1 base, in that order; junction bases with no gene match: 9. CDR3 protein: CASSPRFDRGNSYNEQFF. The CDR3 coding sequence is TGTGCCAGCTCACCACGGTTTGACAGGGGTAATTCCTACAATGAGCAGTTCTTC. Full variable domain (missing parts from reference TRBV18 and TRBJ2-1): NAGVMQNPRHLVRRRGQEARLRCSPMKGHSHVYWYRQLPEEGLKFMVYLQKENIIDESGMPKERFSAEFPKEGPSILRIQQVVRGDSAAYFCASSPRFDRGNSYNEQFFGPGTRLTVL.

This chain links TRBV7-2 with TRBJ2-3, with 11 bases aligning to TRBD2. From germline, CDR1 is SGHTA and CDR2 FQGNSA. The CDR3 has 19 amino acids. V dropped 5 bases and J dropped 2; count of bases not matched to a gene: 15. CDR3 sequence reads: CASSLRLAGPSLFTDTQYF. In DNA, the CDR3 is TGTGCCAGCAGCCTAAGACTAGCGGGACCGTCCCTCTTCACAGATACGCAGTATTTT.

V gene TRBV6-5 combines with J gene TRBJ1-4; the match to TRBD1 covers 7 bases. The CDR3 sequence is 14 residues long. The germline V gene encodes CDR1 MNHEY and CDR2 SVGAGI. The junction had 8 bases not matched to a gene; V was cut back by 6 bases and J by 7 bases. CDR3 amino acids: CASSLTGTGEKLFF. The CDR3 DNA is TGTGCCAGCAGCCTGACAGGGACGGGTGAAAAACTGTTTTTT.

The rearrangement uses TRBV10-3 and TRBJ2-5; 7 bases line up with TRBD1. The V segment lost 3 bases and the J segment 4 bases; nucleotides outside the gene matches: 11. Per the germline V gene, CDR1 is ENHRY and CDR2 is SYGVKD. The CDR3 is 16 residues long. The CDR3 DNA reads as TGTGCCATCAGTGACAATAGACAGGGATGGGGAGAGACCCAGTACTTC. It yields the protein CAISDNRQGWGETQYF.

The CDR3 sequence is CASSLVGAGGTYEQYF. In DNA, the CDR3 is TGTGCCAGCAGCTTAGTTGGAGCGGGAGGGACCTACGAGCAGTACTTC. The chain recombines TRBV13 with TRBJ2-7; 10 bases are shared with TRBD2. The CDR3 spans 16 residues. Germline CDR1 reads PRHDT; CDR2 reads FYEKMQ (reference sequence). Trimming cost V 1 base and J 2 bases; bases outside gene matches: 5.

The chain combines TRBV7-2 with TRBJ2-7, with no clear D. The CDR3 is 13 amino acids. Looked up from germline, CDR1 is SGHTA and CDR2 is FQGNSA. Trimming shortened V by 1 base and J by 4 bases, and 8 bases separated the two germline ends. CDR3: CASSLGLIYEQYF. DNA of the CDR3: TGTGCCAGCAGCTTAGGGTTGATATACGAGCAGTACTTC.

This clone was observed once. The chain carries TRBV7-2 and TRBJ2-1; D unresolved. Germline V gene sequence: CDR1 SGHTA, CDR2 FQGNSA. The CDR3 loop spans 16 amino acids. The V and J ends lost 2 bases and 4 bases respectively, with 15 bases between them. DNA for the CDR3: TGTGCCAGCAGCTTAAGGCCGTCCGGTTTATACAATGAGCAGTTCTTC. It is translated as CASSLRPSGLYNEQFF.

The chain uses TRBV6-1 and TRBJ1-5; TRBD1 might be the D (5 bases). The CDR3 runs 15 residues. The ends were cut back, 4 bases at V and 9 bases at J, with 19 bases in the middle. Germline V gene lookup returns CDR1 MNHNS and CDR2 SASEGT. CDR3 sequence (DNA): TGTGCCAGCAGTGCAGCCCGGGGGGGATTCCTGCCCCAGCATTTT. The encoded protein is CASSAARGGFLPQHF.

This chain uses TRBV6-5 with TRBJ2-6, with D unresolved. Germline V gene lookup returns CDR1 MNHEY and CDR2 SVGAGI. CDR3 length equals 14 residues. Between the trimmed V and J ends, which lost 6 bases and 3 bases, there was a span of 9 bases. In DNA form, the CDR3 reads TGTGCCAGCAGCCCTTCTCGTGGGGCCAACGTCCTGACTTTC. It yields the protein CASSPSRGANVLTF.

This chain links TRBV13 with TRBJ1-5, with D perhaps matching TRBD1 (5 bases). V lost 2 bases to trimming and J lost 7 bases, with 12 bases between them. The CDR3 extends over 14 amino acids. Germline V gene data show CDR1 as PRHDT and CDR2 as FYEKMQ (reference sequence). The CDR3 reads CASSLRQGSQPQHF. The CDR3 DNA reads TGTGCCAGCAGCTTAAGGCAGGGTAGCCAGCCCCAGCATTTT. The variable domain in full, completed from reference TRBV13 and TRBJ1-5, reads AAGVIQSPRHLIKEKRETATLKCYPIPRHDTVYWYQQGPGQDPQFLISFYEKMQSDKGSIPDRFSAQQFSDYHSELNMSSLELGDSALYFCASSLRQGSQPQHFGDGTRLSIL.

This chain uses TRBV14 with TRBJ1-2; 9 nucleotides agree with TRBD1. The CDR3 length is 16 residues. Losses at the gene ends were 1 base for V and 2 bases for J; bases not matched to a gene: 5. Per the germline V gene, CDR1 is SGHDN and CDR2 is FVKESK. CDR3 protein: CASSQVHTGGNYGYTF. CDR3 coding DNA: TGTGCCAGCAGCCAAGTACATACAGGGGGCAACTATGGCTACACCTTC.

This clone was found once. V gene TRBV7-6 combines with J gene TRBJ2-7, with 10 bases fitting TRBD2. J gave up 5 bases and V 5 bases, and 6 bases lay outside the gene matches. The germline gives CDR1 SGHVS, CDR2 FNYEAQ. The CDR3 contains 14 residues. The CDR3 protein is CASSGGTSVNEQYF. The CDR3 DNA follows: TGTGCCAGCAGCGGAGGGACTAGCGTCAACGAGCAGTACTTC.

The chain couples TRBV6-5 to TRBJ1-5; 9 bases line up with TRBD1. V trimming: 6 bases; J trimming: 5 bases; junction bases outside the gene matches: 5. This CDR3 comprises 14 residues. Germline V gene sequence: CDR1 MNHEY, CDR2 SVGAGI. The CDR3 DNA sequence: TGTGCCAGCAGAAACAGGGGGCTTTATCAGCCCCAGCATTTT. Its translation: CASRNRGLYQPQHF.

The rearrangement joins TRBV25-1 to TRBJ2-1; D is ambiguous. Germline CDR1 MGHDK, CDR2 SYGVNS. The length of the CDR3 is 16 residues. V lost 1 base and J lost 4, with 14 bases in between. For the CDR3, the DNA is TGTGCCAGCAGTGAATGGTCAGTTGTGTCTTACAATGAGCAGTTCTTC. It specifies CASSEWSVVSYNEQFF.